This TCR beta chain was found in a study of CD8 T cells in Susac syndrome. Germline CDR1 and CDR2: MRHNA and SNTAGT. Trimming removed 5 bases at V and 8 bases at J, with 16 bases between. The CDR3 totals 14 residues. A quantity of about 0.45 to 1 ug RNA underwent reverse transcription using random hexamers. Amplification of TCR beta CDR3 across 54 Vbeta and 13 Jbeta was performed with immunoSEQ multiplex PCR. TCRdb re-derived calls from the immunoSEQ multiplex PCR reads in MiXCR, one entry per CDR3 protein. Of about 71,000 distinct CDR3 sequences in the sample, 93% are singletons; the top ten hold about 0.15%.

The sequence came from a human donor with Susac syndrome. Sequencing was performed on CD4+ T cells from PBMCs. V is TRBV6-4 and J is TRBJ2-1; D is perhaps TRBD2 (6 bases). CDR3 DNA sequence: TGTGCCAGCAGTAAGGATGTGGGCGGGGATGAGCAGTTCTTC. It yields the protein CASSKDVGGDEQFF.